This TCR beta chain was observed in a study of blood T cell repertoires in COVID-19. Between the trimmed V and J ends, which lost 1 base and 4 bases, there was a span of 10 bases. Germline V gene lookup returns CDR1 KGHSH and CDR2 LQKENI. The CDR3 totals 15 residues. This table comes from immunoSEQ multiplex PCR, and its TCRdb copy is limited to in-frame clones, with some not included. The sample carries approximately 300,000 clones, 90% recorded once. The sequence derives from a man aged 60-69 years who had recovered from COVID-19. The genes are TRBV18 and TRBJ1-4; tentative D call: TRBD1 (5 bases). Sequenced: PBMCs or T cells enriched from blood (not recorded which). CDR3 in amino acids: CASSPLGQGNEKLFF. CDR3 nucleotides: TGTGCCAGCTCACCACTGGGCCAGGGTAATGAAAAACTGTTTTTT. The full variable domain, in which reference TRBV18 and TRBJ1-4 provide the parts outside the CDR3, is NAGVMQNPRHLVRRRGQEARLRCSPMKGHSHVYWYRQLPEEGLKFMVYLQKENIIDESGMPKERFSAEFPKEGPSILRIQQVVRGDSAAYFCASSPLGQGNEKLFFGSGTQLSVL.